This TCR beta chain stems from a study of human T cells and chemical hapten exposure. Study as a whole: Weekly diphenylcyclopropenone doses were given to patients' scalps across the roughly 25-week study. Per-sample TCR yield variation was attributed mainly to small pooled library volume differences.

Points from the study as a whole: The presence of alopecia in the donors means their immune response may differ from healthy people's.

This clonotype has ten or more counts. The antigen is not known. Time point indicated: patch test 1, 2 weeks after DPC sensitization. Indicated treatment: therapeutic diphenylcyclopropenone sensitization with weekly scalp DPC. Germline V gene sequence: CDR1 MNHNY, CDR2 SVGAGI (reference sequence). V gave up 5 bases and J gave up 9 bases, with 14 bases separating them. The CDR3 is 13 residues long. The authors' processing: Samples held a median of approximately 96,000 TCRs, range about 23,224–700,000. TCRdb re-analysed the RACE reads in MiXCR, keeping a single row per CDR3 protein. It is TCRdb's table, rather than the study itself, that gives the V and J calls and clone size. The sample consists of over 85,000 distinct CDR3 sequences, roughly an eighth of them appearing once.

The chain carries TRBV6-6 and TRBJ2-1, with TRBD1 as a possible D gene (6 bases). The sequence came from a woman aged 40 to 55 with alopecia areata. Some clones in this sample may be carry-over from other donors' samples. The material sequenced was whole blood, taken in connection with sensitization to the hapten diphenylcyclopropenone (DPC). This CDR3 reads CASSRRTEREQFF. The CDR3 nucleotides read TGTGCCAGCAGTCGACGGACAGAACGTGAGCAGTTCTTC.